Each of the 22 T cell receptor beta chains below was sequenced from the same sample in a study of blood T cell repertoires in COVID-19. The table came from immunoSEQ multiplex PCR; TCRdb's copy has only in-frame clones and leaves some out. The sample contains some 150,000 clones, 70% to 90% of which appear only once. Sequencing was carried out using peripheral blood. These receptors came from a human donor with acute or convalescent COVID-19. The donor label of this sample is uncertain.

This clone was observed once. The gene calls are TRBV18 and TRBJ2-5; TRBD2 matches 9 bases. J lost 7 bases, V lost 6 bases, and 15 bases had no gene match. Germline loops: CDR1 KGHSH, CDR2 LQKENI. The CDR3 spans 16 residues. CDR3 sequence: CASSPALDSGRGTQYF. The CDR3 nucleotides are TGTGCCAGCTCCCCAGCCCTGGATAGCGGGAGAGGGACCCAGTACTTC.

The chain joins TRBV27 to TRBJ1-1, with TRBD1 matching over 9 bases. The CDR3 length is 13 residues. CDR1 and CDR2 from the germline V gene are MNHEY and SMNVEV (reference sequence). Trimming took 0 bases from V and 11 from J; bases not matched to a gene: 4. This chain's CDR3 is CASSLSGQGAAFF. CDR3 DNA: TGTGCCAGCAGTTTATCGGGACAGGGTGCGGCTTTCTTT.

The chain is built from TRBV24-1 and TRBJ2-2; TRBD2 agrees at 7 bases. Germline V gene sequence: CDR1 KGHDR, CDR2 SFDVKD. Trimming at V came to 5 bases and at J to 7 bases, leaving 6 bases not matched to a gene. This CDR3 is built from 14 residues. CDR3: CATSGSSGFGELFF. CDR3 nucleotides: TGTGCCACCAGTGGGAGTAGCGGGTTCGGGGAGCTGTTTTTT.

The chain links TRBV9 to TRBJ1-4; 8 bases match TRBD1. V lost 4 bases to trimming and J lost 8 bases; unmatched junction nucleotides: 10. This CDR3 contains 15 residues. Germline CDR1 SGDLS, CDR2 YYNGEE. The CDR3 DNA follows: TGTGCCAGCAGCATCTTAGGACAGGGCGTAGAAAAACTGTTTTTT. Amino acid sequence: CASSILGQGVEKLFF. Supplemented by reference TRBV9 and TRBJ1-4, the full variable domain reads DSGVTQTPKHLITATGQRVTLRCSPRSGDLSVYWYQQSLDQGLQFLIQYYNGEERAKGNILERFSAQQFPDLHSELNLSSLELGDSALYFCASSILGQGVEKLFFGSGTQLSVL.

This chain uses TRBV6-2 or TRBV6-3 with TRBJ2-3; 9 bases align to TRBD2. The CDR3 totals 14 residues. Germline CDR1 reads MNHEY; CDR2 reads SVGEGT. The V and J ends lost 6 bases and 2 bases, in that order; junction bases with no gene match: 3. The CDR3 DNA reads TGTGCCAGCAGACCTAGCGGGAACACAGATACGCAGTATTTT. Translation gives CASRPSGNTDTQYF.

The chain combines TRBV6-2 or TRBV6-3 with TRBJ2-7; TRBD1 matches at 9 bases. The germline V gene has CDR1 MNHEY and CDR2 SVGEGT. The J segment lost 2 bases and the V segment lost 6 bases, leaving 8 bases of the junction unmatched. The CDR3 is 15 amino acids. The CDR3 sequence is CASSHPQGAAYEQYF. CDR3 DNA sequence: TGTGCCAGCAGCCACCCACAGGGGGCCGCCTACGAGCAGTACTTC.

This clone was counted once. The chain combines TRBV5-1 with TRBJ2-7; 8 nucleotides agree with TRBD1. This CDR3 comprises 15 residues. Germline-derived CDR1 and CDR2 are SGHRS and YFSETQ. V lost 3 bases to trimming and J lost 2 bases; unmatched junction nucleotides: 7. CDR3 coding DNA: TGCGCCAGCAGCTCTTTGACAGGGGCCACCTACGAGCAGTACTTC. It is translated as CASSSLTGATYEQYF.

The chain couples TRBV28 to TRBJ1-5; 7 nucleotides line up with TRBD1. J lost 6 bases, V lost 2 bases, and 13 bases had no gene match. Germline V gives CDR1 MDHEN, CDR2 SYDVKM. This CDR3 region has 17 residues. As DNA, the CDR3 is TGTGCCAGCAGTTTAGGTACAGGGGTAGGGCGAGGTCAGCCCCAGCATTTT. As protein: CASSLGTGVGRGQPQHF.

The chain joins TRBV9 to TRBJ1-6; D remains ambiguous. V shed 2 bases and J shed 5 bases, with 8 bases lying between them. The CDR3 length is 14 residues. Per germline, CDR1 SGDLS and CDR2 YYNGEE. The CDR3 DNA reads as TGTGCCAGCAGCGTTTCTCAGAATAATTCACCCCTCCACTTT. This codes for CASSVSQNNSPLHF.

The chain is built from TRBV27 and TRBJ2-7, with D perhaps matching TRBD2 (7 bases). Germline V gene lookup returns CDR1 MNHEY and CDR2 SMNVEV (reference sequence). This CDR3 spans 13 amino acids. V was trimmed by 0 bases and J by 6 bases, leaving 9 bases between them. The CDR3 sequence is CASSLSGGGEQYF. CDR3 DNA sequence: TGTGCCAGCAGTTTATCGGGAGGGGGCGAGCAGTACTTC.

The chain links TRBV7-2 to TRBJ2-5; 10 bases align to TRBD2. The CDR3 consists of 15 residues. With V trimmed by 4 bases and J by 5 bases, 7 bases remained unmatched. Germline CDR1 is SGHTA and CDR2 is FQGNSA. DNA for the CDR3: TGTGCCAGCAGCTCACAGCGGGAGGGCCGGGAGACCCAGTACTTC. Its protein product is CASSSQREGRETQYF.

The chain recombines TRBV15 with TRBJ1-6; D not resolved. CDR1 LNHNV and CDR2 YYDKDF come from the germline V gene (reference sequence). Trimming stripped 4 bases from V and 7 bases from J, with 11 bases between. The CDR3 is 14 residues long. The CDR3 nucleotides are TGTGCCACCAGCATTGCGGGGTACAATTCACCCCTCCACTTT. Residues: CATSIAGYNSPLHF. The complete variable domain, with remaining parts taken from reference TRBV15 and TRBJ1-6, reads DAMVIQNPRYQVTQFGKPVTLSCSQTLNHNVMYWYQQKSSQAPKLLFHYYDKDFNNEADTPDNFQSRRPNTSFCFLDIRSPGLGDTAMYLCATSIAGYNSPLHFGNGTRLTVT.

V gene TRBV19 combines with J gene TRBJ2-2; the D gene is possibly TRBD1 (7 bases). The CDR3 is 18 amino acids. CDR1 and CDR2 from the germline V gene are LNHDA and SQIVND (reference sequence). Trimming cost V 6 bases and J 0 bases, with 20 bases left between them. DNA of the CDR3: TGTGCCAGTAGACTCGGGGGACAGAAGTCTACGAACACCGGGGAGCTGTTTTTT. It translates to CASRLGGQKSTNTGELFF.

DNA of the CDR3: TGTGCCAGCAGCTTAGGGACAGGGGCCACTAACTATGGCTACACCTTC. Encoded protein: CASSLGTGATNYGYTF. The chain couples TRBV7-2 to TRBJ1-2, with 9 bases that match TRBD1. The germline CDR1 and CDR2 sequences are SGHTA and FQGNSA. V lost 1 base to trimming and J lost 0 bases; unmatched junction nucleotides: 3. This CDR3 has 16 amino acids.

The V call is TRBV7-9, the J call TRBJ2-3; 9 positions agree with TRBD2. Germline CDR1 reads SEHNR; CDR2 reads FQNEAQ (reference sequence). With V trimmed by 3 bases and J by 6 bases, 10 bases remained unmatched. The CDR3 is 16 residues long. The chain's CDR3 is CASSFVLAGKGDTQYF. The DNA of the CDR3 is TGTGCCAGCAGCTTTGTACTAGCGGGTAAGGGGGATACGCAGTATTTT.

The chain has TRBV5-1 and TRBJ2-1, with 11 bases identical to TRBD2. V was clipped by 3 bases and J by 4 bases; unmatched bases: 3. This CDR3 region has 15 residues. Germline V CDR1 and CDR2: SGHRS, YFSETQ. CDR3 loop: CASSSWTSGYNEQFF. The DNA of the CDR3 is TGCGCCAGCAGCTCTTGGACTAGCGGGTACAATGAGCAGTTCTTC.

The gene calls are TRBV2 and TRBJ2-2; 7 bases line up with TRBD2. Germline V gene lookup returns CDR1 SNHLY and CDR2 FYNNEI. Trimming at V came to 5 bases and at J to 1 base, leaving 7 bases not matched to a gene. This CDR3 is built from 16 residues. CDR3 sequence (DNA): TGTGCCAGCAGTAAGGGGCGGGAGATGAACACCGGGGAGCTGTTTTTT. Protein sequence: CASSKGREMNTGELFF.

This clone occurred once. The V call is TRBV28, the J call TRBJ1-2, with D unclear. Trimming took off 6 bases at V and 2 bases at J, with 7 bases between the two ends. Per germline, CDR1 MDHEN and CDR2 SYDVKM. This CDR3 spans 12 amino acids. The CDR3 DNA follows: TGTGCCAGCAGCCCTTTAAACTATGGCTACACCTTC. This codes for CASSPLNYGYTF.

The V gene is TRBV4-3, the J gene TRBJ2-1; 9 positions match TRBD1. V lost 5 bases to trimming and J lost 8 bases; unmatched junction nucleotides: 10. The CDR3 totals 15 residues. The V gene's germline CDR1 is LGHNA and CDR2 YSLEER. CDR3 bases: TGCGCCAGCAGCTACTCAGGGACAGGGTTCGATGAGCAGTTCTTC. Amino acids: CASSYSGTGFDEQFF.

The V gene is TRBV7-2, the J gene TRBJ1-4; a possible D gene is TRBD1 (5 bases). V was clipped by 5 bases and J by 3 bases, with 13 bases between them. CDR1 SGHTA and CDR2 FQGNSA come from the germline V gene. The CDR3 is made up of 15 amino acids. CDR3 in DNA: TGTGCCAGCAGCCCAAAGGTCAGGGCTAATGAAAAACTGTTTTTT. Protein: CASSPKVRANEKLFF. The variable domain in full, completed from reference TRBV7-2 and TRBJ1-4, reads GAGVSQSPSNKVTEKGKDVELRCDPISGHTALYWYRQSLGQGLEFLIYFQGNSAPDKSGLPSDRFSAERTGGSVSTLTIQRTQQEDSAVYLCASSPKVRANEKLFFGSGTQLSVL.

The genes are TRBV9 and TRBJ1-1; D perhaps matches TRBD1 (5 bases). The germline V gene encodes CDR1 SGDLS and CDR2 YYNGEE. V was shortened by 6 bases and J by 4 bases, with 25 bases between the two germline ends. The CDR3 length is 17 residues. The CDR3 bases are TGTGCCAGCAAACGTGACCCAGGCGGGGGTTCGGCCACTGAAGCTTTCTTT. Translating it yields CASKRDPGGGSATEAFF.

The V and J genes are TRBV7-3 and TRBJ2-7, with D hard to call. V was pared by 2 bases and J by 4 bases, with 18 bases between. Germline CDR1 and CDR2: SGHTA and FQGTGA. The CDR3 has 16 residues. CDR3 nucleotides: TGTGCCAGCAGCTTATCCGGCGGAGACTCTTTTTACGAGCAGTACTTC. Protein sequence: CASSLSGGDSFYEQYF.